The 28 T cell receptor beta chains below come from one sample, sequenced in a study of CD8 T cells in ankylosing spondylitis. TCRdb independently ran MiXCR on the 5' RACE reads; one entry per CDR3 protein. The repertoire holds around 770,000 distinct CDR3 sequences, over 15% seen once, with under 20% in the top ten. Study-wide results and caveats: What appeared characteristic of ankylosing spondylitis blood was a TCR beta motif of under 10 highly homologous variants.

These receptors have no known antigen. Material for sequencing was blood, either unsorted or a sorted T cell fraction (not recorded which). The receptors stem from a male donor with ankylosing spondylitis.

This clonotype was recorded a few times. CDR3 amino acids: CASSSGAEAFF. The CDR3 bases are TGTGCCAGCAGCTCAGGGGCTGAAGCTTTCTTT. This chain uses TRBV7-9 with TRBJ1-1, with a tentative D call TRBD1 (6 bases). Germline V CDR1 and CDR2: SEHNR, FQNEAQ (reference sequence). CDR3 length: 11 amino acids. With 4 bases removed from V and 6 bases from J, the gap between germline ends came to 6 bases.

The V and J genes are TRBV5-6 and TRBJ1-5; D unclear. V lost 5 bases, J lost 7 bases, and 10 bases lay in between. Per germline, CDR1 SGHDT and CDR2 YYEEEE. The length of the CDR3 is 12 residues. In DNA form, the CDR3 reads TGTGCCAGCAGGTCTATGGGCCAGCCCCAGCATTTT. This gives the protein CASRSMGQPQHF.

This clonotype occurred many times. The chain's CDR3 is CASSLFVAGQNTYEQYF. The CDR3 DNA follows: TGTGCCAGCAGTTTGTTCGTAGCGGGACAGAATACCTACGAGCAGTACTTC. This rearrangement joins TRBV28 to TRBJ2-7; weak D call: TRBD2 (8 bases). The germline CDR1 and CDR2 sequences are MDHEN and SYDVKM. Trimming left V 3 bases short and J 2 bases short, with 20 bases between. This CDR3 region has 17 residues.

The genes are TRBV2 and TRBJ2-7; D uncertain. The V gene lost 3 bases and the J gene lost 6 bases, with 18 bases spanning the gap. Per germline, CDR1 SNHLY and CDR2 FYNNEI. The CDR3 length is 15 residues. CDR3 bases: TGTGCCAGCAGTGACGCCACGACCAAATGGGGCGAGCAGTACTTC. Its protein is CASSDATTKWGEQYF.

The CDR3 sequence: CAISESYHQPQHF. The CDR3 nucleotides read TGTGCCATCAGTGAGTCCTACCATCAGCCCCAGCATTTT. The chain has TRBV10-3 and TRBJ1-5; the D is unclear. Trimming removed 0 bases at V and 5 bases at J, with 5 bases between. This CDR3 has 13 amino acids. Germline lookup yields CDR1 ENHRY and CDR2 SYGVKD.

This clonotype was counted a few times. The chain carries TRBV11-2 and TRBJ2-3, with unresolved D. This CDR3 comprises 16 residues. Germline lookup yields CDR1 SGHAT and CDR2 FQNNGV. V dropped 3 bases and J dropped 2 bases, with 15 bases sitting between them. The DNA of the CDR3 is TGTGCCAGCAGCTTTTCCAGGTCGGATCTCACAGATACGCAGTATTTT. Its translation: CASSFSRSDLTDTQYF.

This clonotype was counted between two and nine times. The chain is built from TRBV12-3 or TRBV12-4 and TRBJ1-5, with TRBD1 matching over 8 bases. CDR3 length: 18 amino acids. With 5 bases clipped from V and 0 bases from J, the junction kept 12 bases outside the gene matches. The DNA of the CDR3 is TGTGCCAGCAGTCACCGTCCGGGACAGGAAAGTAGCAATCAGCCCCAGCATTTT. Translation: CASSHRPGQESSNQPQHF.

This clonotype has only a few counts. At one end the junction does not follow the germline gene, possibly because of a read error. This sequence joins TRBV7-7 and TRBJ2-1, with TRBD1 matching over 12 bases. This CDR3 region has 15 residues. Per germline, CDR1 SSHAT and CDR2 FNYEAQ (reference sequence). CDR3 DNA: TGTGCTAGCAGCTCTCGGGACAGGGGGCAAAATGAGCAGTTCTTC. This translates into CASSSRDRGQNEQFF.

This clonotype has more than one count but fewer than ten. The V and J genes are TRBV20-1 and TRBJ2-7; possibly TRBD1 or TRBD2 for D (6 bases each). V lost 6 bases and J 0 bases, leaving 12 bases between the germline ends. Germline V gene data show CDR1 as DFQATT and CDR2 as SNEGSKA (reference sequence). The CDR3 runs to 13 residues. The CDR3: CSAFRGDSYEQYF. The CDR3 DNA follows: TGCAGTGCGTTTAGGGGGGACTCCTACGAGCAGTACTTC.

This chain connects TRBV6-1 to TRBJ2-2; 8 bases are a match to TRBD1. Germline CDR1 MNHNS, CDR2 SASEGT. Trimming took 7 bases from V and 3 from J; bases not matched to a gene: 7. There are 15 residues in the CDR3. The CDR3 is CASTKTGVDTGELFF. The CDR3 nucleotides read TGTGCCAGCACAAAGACAGGGGTTGACACCGGGGAGCTGTTTTTT.

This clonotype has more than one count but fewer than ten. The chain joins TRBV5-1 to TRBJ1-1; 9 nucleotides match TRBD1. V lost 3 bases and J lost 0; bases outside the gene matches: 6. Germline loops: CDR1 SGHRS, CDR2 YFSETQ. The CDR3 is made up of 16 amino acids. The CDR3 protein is CASSSGQGNLNTEAFF. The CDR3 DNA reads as TGCGCCAGCAGCTCCGGACAGGGGAATTTGAACACTGAAGCTTTCTTT.

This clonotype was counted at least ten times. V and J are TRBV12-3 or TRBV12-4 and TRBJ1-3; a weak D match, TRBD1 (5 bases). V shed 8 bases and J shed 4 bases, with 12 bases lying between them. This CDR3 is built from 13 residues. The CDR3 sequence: CASPRGDGNTIYF. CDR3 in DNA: TGTGCCAGCCCTCGGGGGGACGGAAACACCATATATTTT.

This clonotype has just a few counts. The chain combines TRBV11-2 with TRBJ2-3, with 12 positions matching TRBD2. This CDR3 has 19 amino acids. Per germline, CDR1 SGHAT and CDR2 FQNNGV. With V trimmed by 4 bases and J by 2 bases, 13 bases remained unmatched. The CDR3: CASSSWGLAGLKPTDTQYF. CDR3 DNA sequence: TGTGCCAGCAGCTCCTGGGGACTAGCGGGCCTTAAACCCACAGATACGCAGTATTTT.

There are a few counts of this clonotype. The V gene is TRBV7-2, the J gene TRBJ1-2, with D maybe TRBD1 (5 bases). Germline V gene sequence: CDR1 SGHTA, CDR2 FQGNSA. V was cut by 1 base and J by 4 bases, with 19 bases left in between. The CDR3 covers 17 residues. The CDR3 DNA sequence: TGTGCCAGCAGCTTAGGTGGCGCAGGGCCTACGGGCTATGGCTACACCTTC. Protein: CASSLGGAGPTGYGYTF.

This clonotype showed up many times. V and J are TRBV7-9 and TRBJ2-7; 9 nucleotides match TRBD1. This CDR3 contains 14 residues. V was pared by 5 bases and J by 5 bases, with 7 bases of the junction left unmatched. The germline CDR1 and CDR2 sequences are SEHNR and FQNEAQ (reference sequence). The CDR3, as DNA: TGTGCCAGCAGCCTTAGTACAGGGGGCGACGAGCAGTACTTC. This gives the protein CASSLSTGGDEQYF.

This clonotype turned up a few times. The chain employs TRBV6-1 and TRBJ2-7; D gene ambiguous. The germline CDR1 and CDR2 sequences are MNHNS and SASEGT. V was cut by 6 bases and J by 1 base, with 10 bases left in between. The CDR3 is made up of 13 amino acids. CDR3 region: CASSRAASYEQYF. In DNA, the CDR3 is TGTGCCAGCAGCCGAGCCGCATCCTACGAGCAGTACTTC.

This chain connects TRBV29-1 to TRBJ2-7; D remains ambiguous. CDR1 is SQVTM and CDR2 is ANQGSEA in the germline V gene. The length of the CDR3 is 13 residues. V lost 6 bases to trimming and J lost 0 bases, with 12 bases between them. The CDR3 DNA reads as TGCAGCGTAACAATACCTAGCTCCTACGAGCAGTACTTC. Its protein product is CSVTIPSSYEQYF.

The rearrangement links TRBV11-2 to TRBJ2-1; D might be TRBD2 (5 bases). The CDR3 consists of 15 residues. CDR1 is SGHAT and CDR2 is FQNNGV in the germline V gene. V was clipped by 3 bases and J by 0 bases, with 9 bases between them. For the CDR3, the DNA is TGTGCCAGCAGCTTCCAGCGGTCCTCCTACAATGAGCAGTTCTTC. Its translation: CASSFQRSSYNEQFF.

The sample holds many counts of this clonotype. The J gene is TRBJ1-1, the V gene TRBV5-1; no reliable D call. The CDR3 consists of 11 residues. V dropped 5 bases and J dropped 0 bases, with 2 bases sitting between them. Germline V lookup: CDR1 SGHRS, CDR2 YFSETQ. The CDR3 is CASRMNTEAFF. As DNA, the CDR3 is TGCGCCAGCAGAATGAACACTGAAGCTTTCTTT.

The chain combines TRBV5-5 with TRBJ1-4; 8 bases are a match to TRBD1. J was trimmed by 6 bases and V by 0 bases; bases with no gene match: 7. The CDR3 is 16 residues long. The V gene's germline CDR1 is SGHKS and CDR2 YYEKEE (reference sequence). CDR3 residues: CASSLATGQGDEKLFF. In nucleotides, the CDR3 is TGTGCCAGCAGCTTGGCCACAGGACAGGGCGATGAAAAACTGTTTTTT.

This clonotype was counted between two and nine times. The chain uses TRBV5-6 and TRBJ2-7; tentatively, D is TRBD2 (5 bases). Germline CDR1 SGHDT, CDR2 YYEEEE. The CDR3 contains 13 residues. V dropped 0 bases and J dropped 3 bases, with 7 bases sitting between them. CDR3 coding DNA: TGTGCCAGCAGCTTGGAAAGCGGCTACGAGCAGTACTTC. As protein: CASSLESGYEQYF.

CDR3 sequence (DNA): TGTGCCAGCAGCGAGACCGGGACAGGCATGGACTACACTGAAGCTTTCTTT. Protein sequence: CASSETGTGMDYTEAFF. The chain uses TRBV9 and TRBJ1-1, with 8 nucleotides matching TRBD1. The CDR3 spans 17 residues. J lost 3 bases, V lost 3 bases, and 13 bases had no gene match. From germline, CDR1 is SGDLS and CDR2 YYNGEE.

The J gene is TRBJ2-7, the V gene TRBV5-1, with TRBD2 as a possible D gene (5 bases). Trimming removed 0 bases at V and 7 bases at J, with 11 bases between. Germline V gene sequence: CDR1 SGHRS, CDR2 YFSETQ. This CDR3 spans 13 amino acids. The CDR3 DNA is TGCGCCAGCAGCTTGGTAGAGGGAGCAGAGCAGTACTTC. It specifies CASSLVEGAEQYF.

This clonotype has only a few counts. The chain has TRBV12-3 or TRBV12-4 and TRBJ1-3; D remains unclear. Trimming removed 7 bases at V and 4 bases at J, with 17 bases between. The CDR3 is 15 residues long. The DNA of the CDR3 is TGTGCCAGCACCGTACCCCCCTACAGAGGAAACACCATATATTTT. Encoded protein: CASTVPPYRGNTIYF.

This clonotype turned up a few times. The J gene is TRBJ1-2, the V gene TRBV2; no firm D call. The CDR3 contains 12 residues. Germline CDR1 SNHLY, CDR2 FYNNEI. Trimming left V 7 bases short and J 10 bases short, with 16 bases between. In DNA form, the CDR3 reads TGTGCCAGCAACCTTTTGGACTCAGTCTACACCTTC. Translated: CASNLLDSVYTF.

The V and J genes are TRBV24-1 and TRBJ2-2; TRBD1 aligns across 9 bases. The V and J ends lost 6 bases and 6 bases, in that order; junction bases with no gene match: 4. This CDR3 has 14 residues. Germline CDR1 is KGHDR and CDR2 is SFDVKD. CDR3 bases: TGTGCCACCAGTCAGGGACAGGGCCCCGGGGAGCTGTTTTTT. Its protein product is CATSQGQGPGELFF.

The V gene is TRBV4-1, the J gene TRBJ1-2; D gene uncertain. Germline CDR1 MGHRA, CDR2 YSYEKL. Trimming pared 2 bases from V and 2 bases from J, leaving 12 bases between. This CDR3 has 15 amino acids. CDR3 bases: TGCGCCAGCAGCCAAACAGAAATTCCAAACTATGGCTACACCTTC. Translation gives CASSQTEIPNYGYTF.

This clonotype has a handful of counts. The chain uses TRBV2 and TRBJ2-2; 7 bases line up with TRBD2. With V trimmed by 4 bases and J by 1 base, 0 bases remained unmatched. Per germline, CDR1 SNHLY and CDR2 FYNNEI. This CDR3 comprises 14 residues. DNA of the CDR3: TGTGCCAGCAGTGGCGGGGGGAACACCGGGGAGCTGTTTTTT. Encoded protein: CASSGGGNTGELFF. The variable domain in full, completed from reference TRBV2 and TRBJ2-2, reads EPEVTQTPSHQVTQMGQEVILRCVPISNHLYFYWYRQILGQKVEFLVSFYNNEISEKSEIFDDQFSVERPDGSNFTLKIRSTKLEDSAMYFCASSGGGNTGELFFGEGSRLTVL.